These T cell receptor beta chains were read from a single sample in a study of shared clonotypes between healthy human individuals. TCRdb keeps only in-frame clones here, not all; method: immunoSEQ multiplex PCR. The data contain around 510,000 clones, 95% to 97% of them seen just once; the ten biggest clones take up under 0.065%. The sample taken for sequencing was naive CD4+ T cells sorted from blood. The source of these receptors is a woman in her 30s in good health. CDR3s include the opening cysteine and the closing phenylalanine or tryptophan. A D gene is named only where the DNA matches it firmly. Size is omitted from some rows. Given values are once, few, many or a class for expanded clones.

D gene,J gene,clone size,V gene,CDR3 DNA,CDR3 protein
TRBD2,TRBJ2-7,-,TRBV4-2,TGTGCCAGCAGCCAGGGGGCCGGGACTAGCGGGAGCTACGAGCAGTACTTC,CASSQGAGTSGSYEQYF
-,TRBJ2-3,-,TRBV27,TGTGCCAGCAGTTCCTCCTTCACAGATACGCAGTATTTT,CASSSSFTDTQYF
-,TRBJ2-7,-,TRBV5-6,TGTGCCAGCAGTTCGGGACGTCCCTACGAGCAGTACTTC,CASSSGRPYEQYF
-,TRBJ2-6,-,TRBV7-9,TGTGCCAGCAGCCCAGATGTAGGGTATTCAGGGGCCAACGTCCTGACTTTC,CASSPDVGYSGANVLTF
-,TRBJ2-1,-,TRBV6-5,TGTGCCAGCAGTTACTCCAGCGGGCCCTCCTACAATGAGCAGTTCTTC,CASSYSSGPSYNEQFF
-,TRBJ2-1,-,TRBV6-1,TGTGCCAGCACGGTTGGCCGACGGTTGGCCAATGAGCAGTTCTTC,CASTVGRRLANEQFF
TRBD2,TRBJ2-7,-,TRBV11-2,TGTGCCAGCACCACTCAAGCGGGAAGATACGAGCAGTACTTC,CASTTQAGRYEQYF
-,TRBJ1-2,once,TRBV27,TGTGCCAGCAGTTTATCTAGGGTGTCTGGCTACACCTTC,CASSLSRVSGYTF
TRBD1,TRBJ2-7,-,TRBV5-6,TGTGCCAGCAGCCCGGGGACAGGGGTGCAGTACTTC,CASSPGTGVQYF
TRBD2,TRBJ2-2,-,TRBV4-1,TGCGCCAGCAGCCAAGGGGCGGGAGATAGGAAGGGCACCGGGGAGCTGTTTTTT,CASSQGAGDRKGTGELFF
-,TRBJ1-6,-,TRBV7-2,TGTGCCAGCAGCTCAGGAGGGGGTAGTGTCGGTTCACCCCTCCACTTT,CASSSGGGSVGSPLHF
TRBD2,TRBJ2-2,-,TRBV27,TGTGCCAGCAGTTTATATGGCGGGAGCGCACCGAACACCGGGGAGCTGTTTTTT,CASSLYGGSAPNTGELFF
TRBD2,TRBJ2-1,-,TRBV4-1,TGCGCCAGCAGCTATCTGACTAGCGGGGGCCTAACCTACAATGAGCAGTTCTTC,CASSYLTSGGLTYNEQFF
TRBD1,TRBJ2-2,-,TRBV5-1,TGCGCCAGCAGTTGGACCCCTTCCGGGACAGCCGGGGAGCTGTTTTTT,CASSWTPSGTAGELFF
-,TRBJ1-2,-,TRBV5-1,TGCGCCAGCAGCTTGGCCCCAGACAGGAACTATGGCTACACCTTC,CASSLAPDRNYGYTF
-,TRBJ2-2,-,TRBV9,TGTGCCAGCAGCGTAGGGGTCGGGATAGCCACCGGGGAGCTGTTTTTT,CASSVGVGIATGELFF
-,TRBJ2-2,-,TRBV19,TGTGCCGCTGGGGCAGGGAAGGCCGGGGAGCTGTTTTTT,CAAGAGKAGELFF
TRBD2,TRBJ2-3,-,TRBV18,TGTGCCAGCTCACCCGGACTAGCGGTAACAGATACGCAGTATTTT,CASSPGLAVTDTQYF
TRBD1,TRBJ1-1,-,TRBV6-5,TGTGCCAGCAGTATGGACAGGGGGCACACTGAAGCTTTCTTT,CASSMDRGHTEAFF
-,TRBJ1-1,-,TRBV30,TGTGCCTGGAACGGATGGGGTGAAGCTTTCTTT,CAWNGWGEAFF
-,TRBJ2-5,once,TRBV27,TGTGCCAGCAGTTTAAATCTGGGAAATCAAGAGACCCAGTACTTC,CASSLNLGNQETQYF
-,TRBJ1-1,-,TRBV6-5,TGTGCCAGCAGTTACGAATCACAAATTCCCGTTGAAGCTTTCTTT,CASSYESQIPVEAFF
-,TRBJ2-7,-,TRBV6-6,TGTGCCAGCAGTCCCCCGGGGCCCTACGAGCAGTACTTC,CASSPPGPYEQYF
TRBD2,TRBJ2-1,-,TRBV4-1,TGCGCCAGCAGCCAAGATACCCTAGCGGGCCTCTTCTCCTACAATGAGCAGTTCTTC,CASSQDTLAGLFSYNEQFF
TRBD1,TRBJ1-1,-,TRBV27,TGTGCCACCGGGGACTACGGGACAGGATCGAACACTGAAGCTTTCTTT,CATGDYGTGSNTEAFF
TRBD2,TRBJ2-7,-,TRBV2,TGTGCCAGCAGTGATACTAGCGAGGCCTACGAGCAGTACTTC,CASSDTSEAYEQYF
TRBD2,TRBJ2-1,-,TRBV4-2,TGTGCCAGCAGCCAAACCCGGAGCGGGAGGTTCGATGAGCAGTTCTTC,CASSQTRSGRFDEQFF
-,TRBJ2-7,-,TRBV6-1,TGTGCCAGCAGTGACTTCGGAGGTTACGAGCAGTACTTC,CASSDFGGYEQYF
TRBD2,TRBJ2-1,once,TRBV9,TGTGCCAGCAGCGTAGCAGGCGGGAGTTCCTACAATGAGCAGTTCTTC,CASSVAGGSSYNEQFF
-,TRBJ2-5,-,TRBV30,TGTGCCTGGAGTAAAGGGGAGACCCAGTACTTC,CAWSKGETQYF
-,TRBJ2-5,-,TRBV5-4,TGTGCCAGCAGCTTGGCCGCGGGGGAGACCCAGTACTTC,CASSLAAGETQYF
-,TRBJ1-2,-,TRBV7-8,TGTGCCAGCAGCCTCACTCAGGAGAACTATGGCTACACCTTC,CASSLTQENYGYTF
-,TRBJ1-5,once,TRBV6-5,TGTGCCAGCAGTACCCAGGGTGGTAGCAATCAGCCCCAGCATTTT,CASSTQGGSNQPQHF
TRBD1,TRBJ1-5,-,TRBV5-1,TGCGCCAGCAGCACCACGACAGGGGCCAATCAGCCCCAGCATTTT,CASSTTTGANQPQHF
TRBD1,TRBJ1-3,once,TRBV4-1,TGCGCCAGCAGCCAAGGAACGTCGGCAGGGGGTCGAAACACCATATATTTT,CASSQGTSAGGRNTIYF
-,TRBJ1-1,-,TRBV12-1,TGTGCCAGCAGCTTAACCGGGACACGGGAAGCTTTCTTT,CASSLTGTREAFF
TRBD1,TRBJ2-7,few,TRBV7-9,TGTGCCAGCAGCTCCAGGACAGGCTACGAGCAGTACTTC,CASSSRTGYEQYF
-,TRBJ2-3,-,TRBV28,TGTGCCAGCATTGGCCAGAGCACAGATACGCAGTATTTT,CASIGQSTDTQYF
-,TRBJ2-5,-,TRBV10-3,TGTGCCATCAGTCGACAGTCCCAAGAGACCCAGTACTTC,CAISRQSQETQYF
-,TRBJ1-5,-,TRBV28,TGTGCCACAAAACAGGGAAGGGGAGGCAATCAGCCCCAGCATTTT,CATKQGRGGNQPQHF
-,TRBJ1-2,-,TRBV21-1,TGTGCCAGCAGAAGGGGAGGGGACCCCATTGGCTATGGCTACACCTTC,CASRRGGDPIGYGYTF
-,TRBJ1-1,-,TRBV28,TGTGCCAGCAGTTTACCCCGAGTATTAAGGCTGAACACTGAAGCTTTCTTT,CASSLPRVLRLNTEAFF
TRBD1,TRBJ2-2,-,TRBV4-2,TGTGCCAGCAGCCATTTGGGAGGACAGGGGGACACCGGGGAGCTGTTTTTT,CASSHLGGQGDTGELFF
-,TRBJ1-4,-,TRBV6-1,TGTGCCAGCAGTGAATGGGGTATAGAAAAACTGTTTTTT,CASSEWGIEKLFF
-,TRBJ2-2,-,TRBV28,TGTGCCAGCAGAACCGCTCAGGGTTGGGGCACCGGGGAGCTGTTTTTT,CASRTAQGWGTGELFF
TRBD2,TRBJ2-1,-,TRBV19,TGTGCCAGTAGTATAGGTGCTCGTAGCGGGAGGGCTGTTGAGCAGTTCTTC,CASSIGARSGRAVEQFF
-,TRBJ2-7,-,TRBV4-1,TGCGCCAGCAGCCATCCGGCGGGCGAGCAGTACTTC,CASSHPAGEQYF